This TCR beta chain was sequenced in a study of blood T cell repertoires in COVID-19. The overall study: The United States, Italy and Spain supplied acute and convalescent COVID-19 samples.

The CDR3 has 14 residues. V lost 4 bases and J lost 0, with 9 bases in between. Germline V gene lookup returns CDR1 SGHTA and CDR2 FQGTGA. The repertoire was sequenced with immunoSEQ multiplex PCR; TCRdb's copy has only in-frame clones and lacks some. The sample lists approximately 300,000 clones, about 82% occurring once. The rearrangement links TRBV7-3 to TRBJ1-1, with unresolved D. This TCR was sampled from a woman aged 50 to 60 with acute or convalescent COVID-19. Sample: peripheral blood. CDR3 nucleotide sequence: TGTGCCAGCAGCTCTCGCGGTATGAACACTGAAGCTTTCTTT. As protein: CASSSRGMNTEAFF.